These T cell receptor beta chains were read from a single sample in a study of T cells in localized non-small cell lung cancer. Clones were sequenced by immunoSEQ multiplex PCR, and TCRdb holds only the in-frame ones, with some missing. In the table there are about 72,000 clones, about four fifths of which are singletons. Sample: peripheral blood, taken before any cancer treatment. Every receptor here comes from a female donor aged 60 or older with stage I lung adenocarcinoma. The CDR3 runs from the conserved cysteine through the conserved F or W. The D gene is left open where the match is weak. Clone sizes are given selectively: once, few, many, or a class where the clone is expanded.

clone_size d_call j_call v_call cdr3_aa cdr3_nt
. TRBD1 TRBJ1-3 TRBV7-3 CASTQDRGSSGNTIYF TGTGCCAGCACTCAGGACAGGGGAAGCTCTGGAAACACCATATATTTT
. . TRBJ1-1 TRBV29-1 CSALDKTYTEAFF TGCAGCGCCCTCGACAAGACTTACACTGAAGCTTTCTTT
. TRBD1 TRBJ1-1 TRBV5-1 CASSLDTGGKAFF TGCGCCAGCAGCTTGGATACAGGGGGAAAAGCTTTCTTT
once TRBD1 TRBJ2-7 TRBV19 CASSPTGAVYEQYF TGTGCCAGTAGTCCGACAGGGGCAGTCTACGAGCAGTACTTC
. . TRBJ1-3 TRBV6-1 CASSERWGSGNTIYF TGTGCCAGCAGTGAACGGTGGGGCTCTGGAAACACCATATATTTT
once TRBD1 TRBJ1-5 TRBV27 CASSLSRTGNQPQHF TGTGCCAGCAGTTTATCGAGGACAGGGAATCAGCCCCAGCATTTT
. . TRBJ2-6 TRBV28 CASSILLGANVLTF TGTGCCAGCAGTATATTACTTGGGGCCAACGTCCTGACTTTC
. . TRBJ2-3 TRBV20-1 CSASDQGPQYF TGCAGTGCTAGTGACCAGGGGCCGCAGTATTTT
. TRBD1 TRBJ2-7 TRBV5-1 CASSLAGQGPYEQYF TGCGCCAGCAGCTTGGCGGGACAGGGCCCCTACGAGCAGTACTTC
. . TRBJ2-5 TRBV20-1 CSAFSVTQYF TGCAGTGCTTTCTCGGTGACCCAGTACTTC
. . TRBJ1-1 TRBV7-2 CASSHPIPNTEAFF TGTGCCAGCAGCCACCCGATTCCGAACACTGAAGCTTTCTTT
. . TRBJ1-1 TRBV11-2 CASSLGLDTEAFF TGTGCCAGCAGCTTAGGGCTGGACACTGAAGCTTTCTTT
. . TRBJ2-7 TRBV28 CASSFRVPSYEQYF TGTGCCAGCAGTTTTCGGGTTCCCTCCTACGAGCAGTACTTC
. . TRBJ1-5 TRBV4-2 CASSQERGGYQPQHF TGTGCCAGCAGCCAAGAGAGGGGCGGGTATCAGCCCCAGCATTTT
few . TRBJ1-2 TRBV4-1 CASSQETRRTPNYGYTF TGCGCCAGCAGCCAAGAAACTCGGCGGACACCTAACTATGGCTACACCTTC
once . TRBJ2-7 TRBV21-1 CASSKGTSGGPEYEQYF TGTGCCAGCAGCAAAGGGACTAGCGGGGGGCCTGAGTACGAGCAGTACTTC
. . TRBJ1-1 TRBV6-5 CASSYSVMNTEAFF TGTGCCAGCAGTTACTCGGTCATGAACACTGAAGCTTTCTTT
. . TRBJ2-5 TRBV5-1 CASRFGLRVTGETQYF TGCGCCAGCAGGTTCGGCCTTCGGGTCACCGGGGAGACCCAGTACTTC
. . TRBJ2-1 TRBV7-3 CASSPRRSSRREQFF TGTGCCAGCAGCCCCCGACGGTCCTCCAGGAGGGAGCAGTTCTTC
once . TRBJ2-3 TRBV7-8 CASSSGLGGDTQYF TGTGCCAGCAGCTCAGGACTAGGGGGGGATACGCAGTATTTT
. TRBD2 TRBJ2-5 TRBV7-8 CASASGSETQYF TGTGCCAGCGCTAGCGGGAGTGAGACCCAGTACTTC
. . TRBJ2-5 TRBV28 CASQTAAAHDQETQYF TGTGCCAGCCAAACAGCGGCGGCACACGACCAAGAGACCCAGTACTTC
. . TRBJ1-2 TRBV14 CASSQDFHHGYTF TGTGCCAGCAGCCAAGATTTCCATCATGGCTACACCTTC
once TRBD1 TRBJ2-3 TRBV7-2 CASSPTQGITDTQYF TGTGCCAGCAGCCCGACACAGGGGATCACAGATACGCAGTATTTT
. . TRBJ1-5 TRBV6-1 CASSKPGTKHF TGTGCCAGCAGTAAACCCGGGACGAAGCATTTT
few TRBD1 TRBJ1-5 TRBV16 CASSPGQGYQPQHF TGTGCCAGCAGCCCCGGACAGGGGTATCAGCCCCAGCATTTT
. . TRBJ2-7 TRBV9 CASSPWGGEQYF TGTGCCAGCAGCCCCTGGGGTGGTGAGCAGTACTTC
. . TRBJ2-7 TRBV2 CASNSLNSYEQYF TGTGCCAGCAATAGTCTGAACTCCTACGAGCAGTACTTC
many TRBD1 TRBJ1-5 TRBV2 CASSEAGQGFQPQHF TGTGCCAGCAGTGAAGCGGGACAGGGTTTCCAGCCCCAGCATTTT
. TRBD2 TRBJ2-7 TRBV7-3 CASSLTSGSMEQYF TGTGCCAGCAGCTTAACTAGCGGGAGTATGGAGCAGTACTTC
. . TRBJ2-3 TRBV19 CASSISVTTDTQYF TGTGCCAGTAGTATTTCCGTTACGACAGATACGCAGTATTTT
. . TRBJ1-1 TRBV27 CASSLSGVSSTEAFF TGTGCCAGCAGTTTATCTGGGGTCAGTAGCACTGAAGCTTTCTTT
. . TRBJ2-2 TRBV9 CASSVPPVLDTGELFF TGTGCCAGCAGCGTCCCTCCCGTTCTGGACACCGGGGAGCTGTTTTTT
. . TRBJ2-2 TRBV25-1 CASSELSLIDTGELFF TGTGCCAGCAGTGAATTAAGCCTCATAGACACCGGGGAGCTGTTTTTT
medium-sized . TRBJ2-7 TRBV28 CASSTQAEQYF TGTGCCAGCAGTACACAGGCCGAGCAGTACTTC